The rows below give T cell receptor beta chains drawn from one sample of a study of blood T cell repertoires in COVID-19. Sequenced by immunoSEQ multiplex PCR; TCRdb stores in-frame clones only, minus some. The sample shows 300,000 to 350,000 clones, 90% of them seen only once. The sample consisted of peripheral blood. Every receptor here comes from a woman in her thirties or forties with COVID-19, enrolled during active disease. Each CDR3 is given with its conserved first and last residue.

v_call cdr3_aa
TRBV5-4 CASSQGTSRDEQYF
TRBV24-1 CATSSSGRAVNEQFF
TRBV12-5 CASGFPTSYGYTF
TRBV5-1 CASSLKAGARGETQYF
TRBV11-2 CASSLEPTGEAFF
TRBV10-2 CASSVGTGNQPQHF
TRBV7-3 CASSFTGAPILNGYTF
TRBV12-3/TRBV12-4 CASSFRVNTEAFF
TRBV5-8 CASNPGYGYEQYF
TRBV27 CASSNPPMPDSSYEQYF
TRBV7-7 CASSLGTPLYNEQFF
TRBV18 CASSPSTGQREAFF
TRBV27 CASSLSGRSTGELFF
TRBV28 CASSLAGNNEQFF
TRBV2 CASSAGLAGLNEQFF
TRBV20-1 CSASRNRGREEKLFF
TRBV7-2 CASSLKRLSRSGDYEQYF
TRBV6-6 CASRRGGNTEAFF
TRBV28 CASSPDIYGYTF
TRBV30 CAWIRPGEGYEQYF
TRBV25-1 CASSEGLAGAGYEQFF
TRBV12-5 CASGWGGNEQYF
TRBV28 CASRSGTASSYEQYF
TRBV10-1 CASSSLGQGSNQPQHF
TRBV19 CASSISGTGGIARFQSNSPLHF
TRBV4-3 CASSQLSGRTDTQYF
TRBV3-1/TRBV3-2 CASSQDRGGMNTEAFF
TRBV6-5 CASSWRAGELFF
TRBV6-6 CASSPLGDSGFNEKLFF
TRBV3-1/TRBV3-2 CASSQVREPGDTQYF
TRBV7-9 CASNKEGFETQYF
TRBV5-1 CASSPQGPAEAFF
TRBV7-3 CASSLKPGGTEAFF
TRBV5-6 CASSPDGTGGYEQYF
TRBV27 CASSLVREKTQYF
TRBV9 CASSVVATTYNEQFF
TRBV30 CAWAFEETQYF
TRBV7-9 CASTRPPLASGGPSNTGELFF
TRBV6-5 CASSSTSGRGWEQYF
TRBV5-1 CASSPDPAGTGVDGYTF
TRBV27 CASSSGIANYGYTF
TRBV28 CASSSYPLGGRYEQYF
TRBV30 CAWSTGISNQPQHF